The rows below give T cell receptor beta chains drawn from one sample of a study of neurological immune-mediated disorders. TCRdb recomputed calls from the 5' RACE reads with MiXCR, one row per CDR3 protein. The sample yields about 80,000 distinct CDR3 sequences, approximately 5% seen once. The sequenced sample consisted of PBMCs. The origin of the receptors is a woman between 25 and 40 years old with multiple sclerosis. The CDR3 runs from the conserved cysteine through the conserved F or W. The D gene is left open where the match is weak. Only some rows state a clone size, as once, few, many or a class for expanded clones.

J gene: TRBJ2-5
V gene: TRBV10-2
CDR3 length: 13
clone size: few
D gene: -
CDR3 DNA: TGCGCCAGCAGTGATATGGGGTTAGAGACCCAGTACTTC
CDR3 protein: CASSDMGLETQYF

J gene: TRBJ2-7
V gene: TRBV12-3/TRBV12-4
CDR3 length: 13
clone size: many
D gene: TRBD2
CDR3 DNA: TGTGCCAGCACCGGACTAGCGGGAAACGAGCAGTACTTC
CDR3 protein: CASTGLAGNEQYF

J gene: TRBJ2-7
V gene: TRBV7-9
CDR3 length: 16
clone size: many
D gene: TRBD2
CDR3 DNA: TGTGCCAGCAGCCTTACTAGCGGGCCGTCCTTCTACGAGCAGTACTTC
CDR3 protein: CASSLTSGPSFYEQYF

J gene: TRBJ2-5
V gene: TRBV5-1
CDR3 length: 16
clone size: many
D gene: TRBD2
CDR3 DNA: TGCGCCAGCAGCTTGTTCCCTAGCGGGAGTGGAGAGACCCAGTACTTC
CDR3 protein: CASSLFPSGSGETQYF

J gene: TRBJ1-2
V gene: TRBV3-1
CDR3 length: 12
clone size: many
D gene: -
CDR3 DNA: TGTGCCAGCAGCACTCAGGGAGGCGGCTACACCTTC
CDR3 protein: CASSTQGGGYTF

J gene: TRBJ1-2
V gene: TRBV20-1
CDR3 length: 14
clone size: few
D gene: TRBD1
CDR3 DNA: TGCAGTGCTAGACGGGACAGGAATAACTATGGCTACACCTTC
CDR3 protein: CSARRDRNNYGYTF

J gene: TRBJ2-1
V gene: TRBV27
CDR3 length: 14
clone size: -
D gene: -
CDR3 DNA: TGTGCCAGCAGCCCCAGAAAAGCGGAGAATGAGCAGTTCTTC
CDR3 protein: CASSPRKAENEQFF

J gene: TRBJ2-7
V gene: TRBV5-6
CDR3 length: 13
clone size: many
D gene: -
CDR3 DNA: TGTGCCAGCATCGGGGGCAAGAGCTACGAGCAGTACTTC
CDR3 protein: CASIGGKSYEQYF

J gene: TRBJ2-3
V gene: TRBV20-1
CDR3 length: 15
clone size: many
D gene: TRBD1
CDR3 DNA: TGCAGTGCTATCACAGAACAGGGGTCGCAGGATACGCAGTATTTT
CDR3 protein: CSAITEQGSQDTQYF

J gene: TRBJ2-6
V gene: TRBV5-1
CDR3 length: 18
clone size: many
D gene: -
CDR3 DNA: TGCGCCAGCAGCTTGGTAGGGGCCCCTCCGGTCGGGGCCAACGTCCTGACTTTC
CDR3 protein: CASSLVGAPPVGANVLTF

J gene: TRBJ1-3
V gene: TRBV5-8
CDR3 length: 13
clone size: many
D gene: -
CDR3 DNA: TGTGCCAGCAGCTTCGACCAAGGAAACACCATATATTTT
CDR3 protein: CASSFDQGNTIYF

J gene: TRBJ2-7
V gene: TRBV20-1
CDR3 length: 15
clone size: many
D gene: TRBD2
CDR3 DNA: TGCAGTGCTCCTCTGGGGACTAGCGGGATTCTCGAGCAGTACTTC
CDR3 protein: CSAPLGTSGILEQYF

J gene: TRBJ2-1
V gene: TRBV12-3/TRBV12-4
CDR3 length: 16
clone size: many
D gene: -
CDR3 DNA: TGTGCCAGCAGTACGGCCGGGCCAGTGACCGGCAATGAGCAGTTCTTC
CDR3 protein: CASSTAGPVTGNEQFF

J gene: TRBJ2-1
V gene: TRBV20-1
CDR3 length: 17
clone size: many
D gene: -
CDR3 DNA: TGCAGTGCTAGAGTGGGTTGGGGAGGAACCTCCTACAATGAGCAGTTCTTC
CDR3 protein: CSARVGWGGTSYNEQFF

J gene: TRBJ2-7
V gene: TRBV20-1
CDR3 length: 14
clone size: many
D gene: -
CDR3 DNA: TGCAGTGCTAGAGAGGGGGGCGGCACCTACGAGCAGTACTTC
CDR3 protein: CSAREGGGTYEQYF

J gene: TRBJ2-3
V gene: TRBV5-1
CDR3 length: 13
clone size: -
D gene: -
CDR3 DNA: TGCGCCAGCAGCTTCGAAGGAACAGATACGCAGTATTTT
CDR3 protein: CASSFEGTDTQYF

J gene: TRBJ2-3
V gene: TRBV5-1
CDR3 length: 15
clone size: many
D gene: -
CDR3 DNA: TGCGCCAGCAGCTTGGAAGGACAGCACCCAGATACGCAGTATTTT
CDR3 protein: CASSLEGQHPDTQYF

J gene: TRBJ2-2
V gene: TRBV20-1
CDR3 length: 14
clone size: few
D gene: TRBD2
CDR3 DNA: TGCAGTGCTCTCAGCGGGGGGAACACCGGGGAGCTGTTTTTT
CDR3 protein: CSALSGGNTGELFF

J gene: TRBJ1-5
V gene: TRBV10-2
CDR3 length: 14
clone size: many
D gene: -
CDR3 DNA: TGCGCCAGCAGTGAGGGCCTTACTAATCAGCCCCAGCATTTT
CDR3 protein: CASSEGLTNQPQHF

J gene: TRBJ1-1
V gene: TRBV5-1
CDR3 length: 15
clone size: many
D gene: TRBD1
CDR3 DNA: TGCGCCAGCAGCCCCAGGACAGGGGAGAACACTGAAGCTTTCTTT
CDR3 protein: CASSPRTGENTEAFF

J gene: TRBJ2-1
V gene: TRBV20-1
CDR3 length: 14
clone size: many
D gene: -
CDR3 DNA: TGCAGTGTACGGGGACGTGAGTTCTACAATGAGCAGTTCTTC
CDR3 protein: CSVRGREFYNEQFF

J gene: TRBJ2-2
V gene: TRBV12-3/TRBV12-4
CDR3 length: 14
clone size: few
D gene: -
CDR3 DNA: TGTGCCAGCAGTCTTCAGGGTCATATCGGGGAGCTGTTTTTT
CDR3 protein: CASSLQGHIGELFF